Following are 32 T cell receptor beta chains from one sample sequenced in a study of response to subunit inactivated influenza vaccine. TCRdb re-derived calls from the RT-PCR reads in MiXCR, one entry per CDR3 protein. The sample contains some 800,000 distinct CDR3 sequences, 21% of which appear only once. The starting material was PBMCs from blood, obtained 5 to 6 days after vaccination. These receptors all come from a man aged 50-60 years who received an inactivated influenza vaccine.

CDR3 nucleotides: TGCAGTGCCCCATCCGGGACTAGCGGGAGGATCTTTTACGAGCAGTACTTC. This encodes CSAPSGTSGRIFYEQYF. The chain employs TRBV20-1 and TRBJ2-7, with 15 bases aligning to TRBD2. This CDR3 region has 17 residues. Germline values: CDR1 DFQATT, CDR2 SNEGSKA (reference sequence). Losses at the gene ends were 6 bases for V and 4 bases for J; bases not matched to a gene: 13.

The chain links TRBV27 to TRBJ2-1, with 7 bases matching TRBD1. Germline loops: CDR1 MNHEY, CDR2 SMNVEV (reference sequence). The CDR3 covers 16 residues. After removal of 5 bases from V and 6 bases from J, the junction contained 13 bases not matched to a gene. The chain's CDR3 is CASSLNRGYGGNEQFF. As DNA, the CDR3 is TGTGCCAGCAGTCTAAACAGGGGTTATGGCGGCAATGAGCAGTTCTTC.

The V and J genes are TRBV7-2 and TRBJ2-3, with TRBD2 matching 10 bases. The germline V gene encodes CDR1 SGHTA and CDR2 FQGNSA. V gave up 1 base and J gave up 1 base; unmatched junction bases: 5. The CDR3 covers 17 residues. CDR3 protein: CASSLGASGSGTDTQYF. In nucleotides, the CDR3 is TGTGCCAGCAGCTTAGGCGCTAGCGGGAGCGGCACAGATACGCAGTATTTT. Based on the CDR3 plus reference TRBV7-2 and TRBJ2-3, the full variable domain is GAGVSQSPSNKVTEKGKDVELRCDPISGHTALYWYRQSLGQGLEFLIYFQGNSAPDKSGLPSDRFSAERTGGSVSTLTIQRTQQEDSAVYLCASSLGASGSGTDTQYFGPGTRLTVL.

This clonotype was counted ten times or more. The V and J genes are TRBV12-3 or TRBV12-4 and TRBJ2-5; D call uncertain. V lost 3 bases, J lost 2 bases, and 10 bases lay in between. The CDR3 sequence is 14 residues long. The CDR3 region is CASSLTKWQETQYF. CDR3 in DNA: TGTGCCAGCAGTTTGACGAAGTGGCAAGAGACCCAGTACTTC.

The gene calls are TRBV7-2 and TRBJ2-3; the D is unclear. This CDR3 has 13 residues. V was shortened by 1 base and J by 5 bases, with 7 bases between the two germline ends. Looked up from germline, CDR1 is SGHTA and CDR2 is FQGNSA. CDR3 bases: TGTGCCAGCAGCTTAGGCAACGGAGATACGCAGTATTTT. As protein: CASSLGNGDTQYF.

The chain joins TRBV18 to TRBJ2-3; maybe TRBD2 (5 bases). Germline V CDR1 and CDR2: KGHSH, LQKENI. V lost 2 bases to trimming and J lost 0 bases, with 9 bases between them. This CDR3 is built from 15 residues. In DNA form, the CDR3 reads TGTGCCAGCTCACCATTAGCGTCTAGCACAGATACGCAGTATTTT. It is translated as CASSPLASSTDTQYF.

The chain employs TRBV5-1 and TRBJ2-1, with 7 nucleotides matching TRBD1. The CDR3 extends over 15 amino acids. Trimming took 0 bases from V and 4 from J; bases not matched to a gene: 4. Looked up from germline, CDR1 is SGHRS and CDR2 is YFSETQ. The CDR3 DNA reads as TGCGCCAGCAGCTTGGTAGGGGGCCAATACAATGAGCAGTTCTTC. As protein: CASSLVGGQYNEQFF.

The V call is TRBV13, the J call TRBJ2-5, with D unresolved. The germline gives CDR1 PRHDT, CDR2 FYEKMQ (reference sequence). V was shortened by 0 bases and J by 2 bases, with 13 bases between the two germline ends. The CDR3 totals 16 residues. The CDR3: CASSLGRVGSQETQYF. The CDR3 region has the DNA TGTGCCAGCAGCTTAGGCCGGGTGGGCAGTCAAGAGACCCAGTACTTC.

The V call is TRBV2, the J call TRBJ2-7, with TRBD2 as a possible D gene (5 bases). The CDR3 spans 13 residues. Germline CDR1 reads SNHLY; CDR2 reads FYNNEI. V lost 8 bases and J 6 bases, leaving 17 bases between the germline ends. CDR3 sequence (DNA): TGTGCCAGCGGGGAGAGGAGAAACGGCGAGCAGTACTTC. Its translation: CASGERRNGEQYF.

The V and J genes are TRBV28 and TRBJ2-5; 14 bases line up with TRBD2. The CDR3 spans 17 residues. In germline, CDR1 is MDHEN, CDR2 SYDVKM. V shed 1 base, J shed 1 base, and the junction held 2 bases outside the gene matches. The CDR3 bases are TGTGCCAGCAGTTTATTCGGACTAGCGGGGGGCCAAGAGACCCAGTACTTC. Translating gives CASSLFGLAGGQETQYF.

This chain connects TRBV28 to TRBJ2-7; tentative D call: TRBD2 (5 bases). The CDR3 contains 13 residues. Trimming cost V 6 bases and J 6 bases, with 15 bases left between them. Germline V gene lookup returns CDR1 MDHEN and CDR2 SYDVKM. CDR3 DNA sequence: TGTGCCAGCAGCCCTGCGCAGCGGTCCGAGCAGTACTTC. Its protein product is CASSPAQRSEQYF.

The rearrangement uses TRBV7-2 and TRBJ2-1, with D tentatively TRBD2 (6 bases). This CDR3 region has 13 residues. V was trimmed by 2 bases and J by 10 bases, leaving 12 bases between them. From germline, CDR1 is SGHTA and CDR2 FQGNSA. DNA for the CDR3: TGTGCCAGCAGCTTAACTGGAGGGATGGAGCAGTTCTTC. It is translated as CASSLTGGMEQFF. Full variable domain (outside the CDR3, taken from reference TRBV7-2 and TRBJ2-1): GAGVSQSPSNKVTEKGKDVELRCDPISGHTALYWYRQSLGQGLEFLIYFQGNSAPDKSGLPSDRFSAERTGGSVSTLTIQRTQQEDSAVYLCASSLTGGMEQFFGPGTRLTVL.

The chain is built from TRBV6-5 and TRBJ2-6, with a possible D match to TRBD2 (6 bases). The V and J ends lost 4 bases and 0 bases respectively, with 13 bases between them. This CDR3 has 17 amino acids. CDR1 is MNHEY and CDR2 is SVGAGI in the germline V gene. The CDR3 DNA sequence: TGTGCCAGCAGTTCCCCAGGCGGGGACTCTGGGGCCAACGTCCTGACTTTC. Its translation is CASSSPGGDSGANVLTF.

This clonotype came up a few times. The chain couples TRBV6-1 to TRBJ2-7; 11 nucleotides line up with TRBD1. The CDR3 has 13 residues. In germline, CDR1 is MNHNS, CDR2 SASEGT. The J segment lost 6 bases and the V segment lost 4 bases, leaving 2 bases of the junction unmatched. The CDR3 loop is CASSAGTGGEQYF. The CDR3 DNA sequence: TGTGCCAGCAGTGCAGGGACAGGGGGCGAGCAGTACTTC.

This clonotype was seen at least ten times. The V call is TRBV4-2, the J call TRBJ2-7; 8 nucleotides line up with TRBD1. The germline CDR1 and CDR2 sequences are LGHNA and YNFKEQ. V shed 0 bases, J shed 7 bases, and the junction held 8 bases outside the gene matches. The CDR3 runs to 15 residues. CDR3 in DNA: TGTGCCAGCAGCCAAGAAAGCGGACAGGGAAGGGAGCAGTACTTC. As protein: CASSQESGQGREQYF.

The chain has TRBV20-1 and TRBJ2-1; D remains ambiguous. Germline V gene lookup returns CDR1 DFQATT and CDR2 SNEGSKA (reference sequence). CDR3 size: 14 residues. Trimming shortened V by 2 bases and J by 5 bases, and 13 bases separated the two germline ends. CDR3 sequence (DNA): TGCAGTGCTAGACACCAGCTAGGCCACAATGAGCAGTTCTTC. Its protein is CSARHQLGHNEQFF.

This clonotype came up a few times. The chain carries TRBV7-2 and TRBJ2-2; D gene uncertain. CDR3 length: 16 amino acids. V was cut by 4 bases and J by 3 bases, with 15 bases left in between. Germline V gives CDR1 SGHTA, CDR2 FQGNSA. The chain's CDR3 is CASSSIESFYTGELFF. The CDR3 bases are TGTGCCAGCAGCTCCATAGAAAGCTTCTACACCGGGGAGCTGTTTTTT.

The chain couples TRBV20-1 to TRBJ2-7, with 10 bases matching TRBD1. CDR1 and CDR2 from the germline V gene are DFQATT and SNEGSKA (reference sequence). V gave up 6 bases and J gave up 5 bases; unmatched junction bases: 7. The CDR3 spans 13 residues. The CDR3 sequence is CSAIRDRGNEQYF. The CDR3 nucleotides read TGCAGTGCCATCCGGGACAGGGGAAACGAGCAGTACTTC.

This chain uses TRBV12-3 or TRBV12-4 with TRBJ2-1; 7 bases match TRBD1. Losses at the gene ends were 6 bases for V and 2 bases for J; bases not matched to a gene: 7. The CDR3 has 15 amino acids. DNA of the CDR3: TGTGCCAGCAGCTCCCCCGACAGGGCCTACAATGAGCAGTTCTTC. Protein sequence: CASSSPDRAYNEQFF.

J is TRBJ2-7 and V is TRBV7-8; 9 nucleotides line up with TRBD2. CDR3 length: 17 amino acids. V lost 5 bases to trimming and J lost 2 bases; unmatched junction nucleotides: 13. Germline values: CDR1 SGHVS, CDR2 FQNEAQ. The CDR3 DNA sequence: TGTGCCAGCAGCCGTACTACCTCTAGCGGGGTCCCCTACGAGCAGTACTTC. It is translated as CASSRTTSSGVPYEQYF.

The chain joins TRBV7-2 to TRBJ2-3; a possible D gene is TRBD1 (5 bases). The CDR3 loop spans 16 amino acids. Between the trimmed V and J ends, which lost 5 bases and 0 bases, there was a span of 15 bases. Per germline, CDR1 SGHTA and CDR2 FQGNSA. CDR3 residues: CASSPFWAGSTDTQYF. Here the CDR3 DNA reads TGTGCCAGCAGCCCCTTTTGGGCAGGGAGCACAGATACGCAGTATTTT.

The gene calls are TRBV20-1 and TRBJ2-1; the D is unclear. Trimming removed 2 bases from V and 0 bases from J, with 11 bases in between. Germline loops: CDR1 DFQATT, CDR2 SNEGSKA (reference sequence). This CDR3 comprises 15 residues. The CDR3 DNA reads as TGCAGTGCTAGACAAGACTGGAGCTCCTACAATGAGCAGTTCTTC. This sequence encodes CSARQDWSSYNEQFF.

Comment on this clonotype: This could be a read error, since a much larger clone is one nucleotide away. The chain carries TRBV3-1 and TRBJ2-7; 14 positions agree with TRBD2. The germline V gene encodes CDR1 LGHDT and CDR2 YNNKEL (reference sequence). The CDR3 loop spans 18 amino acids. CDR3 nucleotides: TGTGCCCGCAGCCCTTGGACTAGCGGGGGGCCCGGCTCCTACGAGCAGTACTTC. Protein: CARSPWTSGGPGSYEQYF.

The CDR3 DNA reads TGCAGTGCTAGAGATCAGAGGGTTGTCTCTGAAAAACTGTTTTTT. It yields the protein CSARDQRVVSEKLFF. The chain is built from TRBV20-1 and TRBJ1-4; no definite D call. Germline lookup yields CDR1 DFQATT and CDR2 SNEGSKA (reference sequence). Trimming cost V 0 bases and J 7 bases, with 15 bases left between them. The CDR3 loop spans 15 amino acids.

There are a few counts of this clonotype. The CDR3 DNA reads as TGTGCCAGCTATCCCTTTAGCGGGGGCACAGATACGCAGTATTTT. This encodes CASYPFSGGTDTQYF. The chain recombines TRBV27 with TRBJ2-3; 8 bases align to TRBD2. The germline gives CDR1 MNHEY, CDR2 SMNVEV (reference sequence). The length of the CDR3 is 15 residues. The trim removed 8 bases at V and 1 base at J, leaving 8 bases unmatched.

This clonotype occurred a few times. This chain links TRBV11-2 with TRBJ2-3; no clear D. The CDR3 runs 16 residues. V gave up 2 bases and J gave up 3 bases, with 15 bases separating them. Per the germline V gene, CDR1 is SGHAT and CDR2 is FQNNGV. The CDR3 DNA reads TGTGCCAGCAGCTTAAACGTGGGATTTCGGACAGATACGCAGTATTTT. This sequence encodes CASSLNVGFRTDTQYF.

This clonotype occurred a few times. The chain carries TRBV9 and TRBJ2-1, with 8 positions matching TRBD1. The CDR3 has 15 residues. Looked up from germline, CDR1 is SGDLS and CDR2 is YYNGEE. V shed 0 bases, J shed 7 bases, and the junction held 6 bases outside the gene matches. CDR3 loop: CASSVGTGLSNEQFF. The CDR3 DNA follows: TGTGCCAGCAGCGTAGGGACAGGGCTTTCGAATGAGCAGTTCTTC.

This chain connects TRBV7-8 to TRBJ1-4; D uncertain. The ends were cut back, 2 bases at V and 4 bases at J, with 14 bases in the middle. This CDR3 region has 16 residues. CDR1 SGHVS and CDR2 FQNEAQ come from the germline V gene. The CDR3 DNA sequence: TGTGCCAGCAGCTTACATATGGCAGCGCTTAATGAAAAACTGTTTTTT. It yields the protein CASSLHMAALNEKLFF.

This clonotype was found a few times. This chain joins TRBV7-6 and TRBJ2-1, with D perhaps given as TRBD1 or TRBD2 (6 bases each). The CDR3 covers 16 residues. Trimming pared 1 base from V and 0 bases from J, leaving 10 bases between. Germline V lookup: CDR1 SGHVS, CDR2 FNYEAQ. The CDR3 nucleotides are TGTGCCAGCAGCTTAGTAAGGGGGGACTCCTACAATGAGCAGTTCTTC. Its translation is CASSLVRGDSYNEQFF.

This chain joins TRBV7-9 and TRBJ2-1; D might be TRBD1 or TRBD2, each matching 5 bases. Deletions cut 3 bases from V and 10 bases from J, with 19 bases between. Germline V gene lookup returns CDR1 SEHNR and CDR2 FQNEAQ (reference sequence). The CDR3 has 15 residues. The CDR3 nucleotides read TGTGCCAGCAGCTTTCGACAGCCGGGACCCCCGGAGCAGTTCTTC. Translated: CASSFRQPGPPEQFF.

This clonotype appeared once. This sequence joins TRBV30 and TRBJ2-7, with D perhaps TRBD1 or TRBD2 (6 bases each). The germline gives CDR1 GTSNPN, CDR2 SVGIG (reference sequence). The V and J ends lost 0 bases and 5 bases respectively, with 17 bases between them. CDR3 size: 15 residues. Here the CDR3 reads CAWSVLTGRTHEQYF. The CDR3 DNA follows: TGTGCCTGGAGTGTACTTACAGGGAGGACCCACGAGCAGTACTTC.

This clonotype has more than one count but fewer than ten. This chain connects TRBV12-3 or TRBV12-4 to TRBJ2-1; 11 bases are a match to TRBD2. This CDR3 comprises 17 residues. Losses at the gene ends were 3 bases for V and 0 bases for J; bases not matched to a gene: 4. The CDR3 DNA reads TGTGCCAGCAGTTTTAGCGGGGGGGCGAGCTCCTACAATGAGCAGTTCTTC. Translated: CASSFSGGASSYNEQFF.